The text below deals with one T cell receptor (beta chain). Its target antigen remains unknown. Base-call qualities are not available, and no considerably larger clone is one nucleotide away. Donors were healthy HIV-negative adults with no recently reported acute infections or vaccinations. All donors were Caucasian adults living in Nashville, Tennessee, USA. CD4+ T cells were enriched through magnetic negative selection, after which naive cells were positively selected on CD45RA and the remaining negative fraction served as the memory subset. Blood was obtained by leukapheresis, after which PBMCs were separated by Ficoll-Histopaque density gradient centrifugation and cryopreserved in liquid nitrogen vapor phase. Analytical flow cytometry was used to check the purity and quantity of every magnetically sorted T cell population. Genomic DNA was isolated from each sorted fraction and quantified by UV absorbance on a Nanodrop 2000c.

Here V drops 7 bases and J drops 4 bases, and the junction holds 9 bases not matched to any gene. CDR1 and CDR2 were assigned from the germline V gene as SQVTM and ANQGSEA. CDR3 length: 14 amino acids, cysteine to phenylalanine. The entry retains the CDR3 DNA only, 42 bases that are in frame from base 1. Using the deep immunoSEQ assay, multiplex PCR amplified TCR CDR3 regions from genomic DNA. For each cell subset, the extracted genomic DNA was distributed evenly across all wells of several immunoSEQ 96-well plates, and each plate served as one replicate. Each replicate PCR for sorted subsets received roughly 0.2 ug genomic DNA, equal to tens of thousands of T cell genomes. The purified libraries were quantified using a Qubit 3.0 fluorometer, sized with a Bioanalyzer 2100, and then quantified again using the KAPA Library Quantification kit. A separate single-read 150-cycle Illumina NextSeq 550 flow cell was used to sequence each immunoSEQ 96-well plate. Per the authors' processing: Because only junctional sequences without quality scores were contained in the immunoSEQ output, filtering matching that applied to full-length reads could not be performed. To assign V/J genes and CDR3, sequences were annotated using PyIR, a Python wrapper for IgBLAST v1.9, with IMGT germline references. Reads were filtered out if the reads had weak V/J assignments (E-value above 1e-6), no CDR3, stop codons, out-of-frame junctions, or ambiguous translated residues. V3J clonotypes were defined by identical inferred V gene, J gene, and CDR3 amino acid sequence. Percentage overlap between repertoires was calculated by dividing the number of shared unique clonotypes by the size of the smaller repertoire. Richness of each repertoire was evaluated using RTK rarefaction, the Chao1 estimator, and Recon v2.1 estimates of unobserved clonotypes. Generation probabilities for all TCRbeta clonotypes obtained by the gDNA method from a handful of donors were computed using OLGA. The table comes from immuneACCESS by way of TCRdb, which keeps in-frame sequences with V and J called. Part of the clones is missing from these tables; in studies checked, under half for an unresolved V gene and the rest for unknown reasons. The DNA gave D and trimming, while V, J and clone size come from that table. The sample profile shows 2.3 million or so clones; approximately 93% of them were found once. In total, the top ten clones hold 0.39% of the sample.

This entry is derived from a study of shared clonotypes between healthy human individuals (dated by TCRdb to about 2020). Background for the entire study: The cohort included three men and a couple of women between 18 and 49 years of age. For each donor, CD4 naive and CD4 memory were each given three plates, CD8 naive was given two plates, and CD8 memory was given one plate. To estimate repertoire size and how much clonotype sharing occurs between individuals, the study deeply sequenced the blood TCR repertoires of five healthy adults. To increase sequencing depth and limit assay-specific biases, different laboratories used diverse techniques to prepare libraries and sequence TCR repertoires. Per donor, leukapheresis produced somewhere between about 0.94 and 8.9 billion PBMCs. General study outcomes and caveats: Naive subsets generally had larger estimated clonotype richness than memory subsets did. Sampling was limited to blood, and TCR repertoires in tissue likely differ from TCR repertoires in blood. Pairwise subsampling indicated that sequencing depth was expected to affect the degree of clonotype sharing among donors. Rarefaction of sorted-subset datasets indicated incomplete sequencing despite the large sequencing depth. Sharing across a handful of donors was observed for around 5% of naive CD4, under 4% of naive CD8, over 2% of memory CD4, and around 0.4% of memory CD8 clonotypes. Compared with non-shared clonotypes, clonotypes shared by all four sorted-subset donors had higher generation probabilities. The genetic and exposure-history diversity represented was limited by the small number of donors.

The specimen was naive CD4+ T cells from PBMCs. The cell subset or site label for this specimen denotes: CD45RA+ positively selected. The chain is assembled from TRBV29-1 and TRBJ2-7, and 11 junction bases match TRBD1. The source is a man between 18 and 35 years old in good health. Some clones in this sample may be carry-over from other donors' samples. In nucleotide form, the sequence is TGCAGCGGGATGGGGACAGGGGGTAGTTACGAGCAGTACTTC. It encodes CSGMGTGGSYEQYF.